These T cell receptor beta chains were read from a single sample in a study of glioma-infiltrating T cells after dendritic cell vaccination. This table comes from immunoSEQ multiplex PCR, and its TCRdb copy is limited to in-frame clones, with some not included. The data contain over 55,000 clones, 81% of them singletons. The sequences come from blood, collected before dendritic cell vaccination. The receptors derive from a human donor with glioblastoma. CDR3s include the opening cysteine and the closing phenylalanine or tryptophan. The D gene is left open where the match is weak. Clone size is given for some rows only: seen once, a few or many times, or a class if the clone is expanded.

V gene	clone size	D gene	J gene	CDR3 DNA	CDR3 protein
TRBV18	-	-	TRBJ1-1	TGTGCCAGCTCTCCCCCCATGCAGGGTATTGTGAACACTGAAGCTTTCTTT	CASSPPMQGIVNTEAFF
TRBV5-5	once	TRBD1	TRBJ2-7	TGTGCCAGCAGCTTGGCCGGGACAGACTACGAGCAGTACTTC	CASSLAGTDYEQYF
TRBV7-9	-	TRBD1	TRBJ1-4	TGTGCCAGCACCTCGACAGGGATGGAAAAACTGTTTTTT	CASTSTGMEKLFF
TRBV28	-	TRBD1	TRBJ2-1	TGTGCCAGCAGTTTCGACAGGGGAGGAATGAAGTTCTTC	CASSFDRGGMKFF
TRBV2	-	TRBD1	TRBJ2-5	TGTGCCACTTCGGTGGACAGGGGCCTAGAGGAGACCCAGTACTTC	CATSVDRGLEETQYF
TRBV6-1	-	-	TRBJ1-6	TGTGCCAGCAGTGAATTTGAGGGCCAGGCGTCCCTCCACTTT	CASSEFEGQASLHF
TRBV11-3	-	TRBD1	TRBJ1-1	TGTGCCAGCAGCCCGACAGGGGGGTCCACTGAAGCTTTCTTT	CASSPTGGSTEAFF
TRBV9	few	TRBD1	TRBJ2-2	TGTGCCAGCAGCGCGACACTCCCAGGGGGCCAGAACACCGGGGAGCTGTTTTTT	CASSATLPGGQNTGELFF
TRBV2	-	-	TRBJ2-5	TGTGCTGGGGGCGGCGGGGGTTTCACGGAGACCCAGTACTTC	CAGGGGGFTETQYF
TRBV6-5	few	-	TRBJ1-6	TGTGCCAGCATGGCAGGGCAGACCTATAATTCACCCCTCCACTTT	CASMAGQTYNSPLHF
TRBV2	-	-	TRBJ1-2	TGTGCCAGCTCGGGGGGCTTTGGCTACACCTTC	CASSGGFGYTF
TRBV7-2	-	-	TRBJ1-1	TGTGCCAGCAGCTTAGAGCCGGGGATGGGTACTGAAGCTTTCTTT	CASSLEPGMGTEAFF
TRBV12-1	-	-	TRBJ1-5	TGTGCCAGCAGCCCGCGCCGACAGGGCTTCAATCAGCCCCAGCATTTT	CASSPRRQGFNQPQHF
TRBV6-1	-	TRBD1	TRBJ2-1	TGTGCCAGCAGTAGAGACAGGGAAGCCTACAATGAGCAGTTCTTC	CASSRDREAYNEQFF
TRBV4-1	-	TRBD2	TRBJ2-3	TGCGCCAGCAGCCAAGATCACCCTAGCGGGGGCCCGACGCAGTATTTT	CASSQDHPSGGPTQYF
TRBV11-2	-	-	TRBJ1-4	TGTGCCAGCAGCTCACCACTGGACAGCCCTAGAGATGAAAAACTGTTTTTT	CASSSPLDSPRDEKLFF
TRBV5-4	-	-	TRBJ2-2	TGTGCCAGCAGCGCGGGACAGCCGGCGAACACCGGGGAGCTGTTTTTT	CASSAGQPANTGELFF
TRBV15	-	-	TRBJ2-3	TGTGCCACCAGCGCCCCCCGCGGCACAGATACGCAGTATTTT	CATSAPRGTDTQYF
TRBV7-6	-	-	TRBJ2-1	TGTGCCAGCAGCTCCTCGGGTAACAATGAGCAGTTCTTC	CASSSSGNNEQFF
TRBV10-3	-	-	TRBJ2-5	TGTGCCATCAGAGAAGCAGGCGGGACGCAGACCCAGTACTTC	CAIREAGGTQTQYF
TRBV5-4	-	TRBD2	TRBJ2-5	TGTGCCAGCAGCTTTAGGAGCGGGGGCCGAGAGACCCAGTACTTC	CASSFRSGGRETQYF
TRBV7-2	few	-	TRBJ2-1	TGTGCCAGCAGCTTATACGGGGACTACAATGAGCAGTTCTTC	CASSLYGDYNEQFF
TRBV5-4	-	-	TRBJ2-7	TGTGCCAGCAGCTTGGGTGGCCGGGAATTCCCCCACGAGCAGTACTTC	CASSLGGREFPHEQYF
TRBV2	-	TRBD1	TRBJ2-7	TGTGCCAGCAGTGCTGACAGGGACGGATACGAGCAGTACTTC	CASSADRDGYEQYF
TRBV19	-	TRBD2	TRBJ2-3	TGTGCCAGTAGCCGGGGGGATCGGGGGGGCATGGCAGATACGCAGTATTTT	CASSRGDRGGMADTQYF
TRBV27	-	-	TRBJ1-1	TGTGCCAGCAGCTCCCCCTCGGGGGTATTATCCACTGAAGCTTTCTTT	CASSSPSGVLSTEAFF
TRBV19	-	-	TRBJ1-5	TGTGCCAGTAGTATTGATGGGGCTGAAGGCAATCAGCCCCAGCATTTT	CASSIDGAEGNQPQHF
TRBV7-2	-	TRBD1	TRBJ2-5	TGTGCCAGCAGCTTAGACAGGGGGCTGGAGGAGACCCAGTACTTC	CASSLDRGLEETQYF
TRBV7-9	-	-	TRBJ1-5	TGTGCCAGCTCCGGGGGGGGGTCAGACCAGCCCCAGCATTTT	CASSGGGSDQPQHF
TRBV2	-	-	TRBJ2-2	TGTGCCAGCAGTGAATCGGCGACTTCCCCCGGGGAGCTGTTTTTT	CASSESATSPGELFF
TRBV2	-	-	TRBJ1-4	TGTGCCAGCAGTCGGACAAGAATTGAAAAACTGTTTTTT	CASSRTRIEKLFF
TRBV11-1	-	-	TRBJ1-1	TGTGCCAGCAGCAATTCAGGGTTGAAGGCCTCCACTGAAGCTTTCTTT	CASSNSGLKASTEAFF
TRBV6-6	-	TRBD1	TRBJ1-1	TGTGCCAGCAGTTACGTACAGGGGAGAGGGAACACTGAAGCTTTCTTT	CASSYVQGRGNTEAFF
TRBV7-9	-	TRBD1	TRBJ1-4	TGTGCCAGCAGCGTCCGGGACAGAGAAAAACTGTTTTTT	CASSVRDREKLFF
TRBV19	-	-	TRBJ1-2	TGTGCCAGTAGTTTGGGATGGGGAACCGGGACTGGTGGCTACACCTTC	CASSLGWGTGTGGYTF
TRBV9	-	TRBD1	TRBJ1-1	TGTGCCAGCAGCCAGACAGGGGGGCGTACTGAAGCTTTCTTT	CASSQTGGRTEAFF
TRBV7-9	-	TRBD1	TRBJ2-7	TGTGCCAGCAGCGCCCGGACAGGGGTCTCCTACGAGCAGTACTTC	CASSARTGVSYEQYF
TRBV25-1	-	-	TRBJ2-3	TGTGCCAGCAGTGAAGGGGCCGCAGTAACAGATACGCAGTATTTT	CASSEGAAVTDTQYF
TRBV30	-	-	TRBJ2-2	TGTGCCTGGAGCCCAAACGGCAGGGCGGGGACCGGGGAGCTGTTTTTT	CAWSPNGRAGTGELFF
TRBV2	-	-	TRBJ2-3	TGTGCCAGCACCCTGGGACTCCCGCGCACAGATACGCAGTATTTT	CASTLGLPRTDTQYF
TRBV18	-	TRBD1	TRBJ1-2	TGTGCCAGCTCACCCCGGACAGGGACTAACTATGGCTACACCTTC	CASSPRTGTNYGYTF
TRBV25-1	-	-	TRBJ2-7	TGTGCCAGCAGTATTCAGGGGATCGAGCAGTACTTC	CASSIQGIEQYF
TRBV19	-	-	TRBJ2-5	TGTGCCAGTAGTCCCGGGGTGCAAGAGACCCAGTACTTC	CASSPGVQETQYF
TRBV5-6	few	-	TRBJ1-2	TGTGCCAGCAGCCCAGGTGTCTATGGCTACACCTTC	CASSPGVYGYTF
TRBV19	-	TRBD1	TRBJ2-7	TGTGCCAGTAGTGCCGGGACAGGGAGCGAGCAGTACTTC	CASSAGTGSEQYF
TRBV25-1	-	-	TRBJ1-1	TGTGCCAGCAGTCGCTCGGGAGGGGCTGTGAACACTGAAGCTTTCTTT	CASSRSGGAVNTEAFF
TRBV12-5	-	-	TRBJ1-1	TGTGCTAGTGGTTCCATCAGGACTGTGGAAGCTTTCTTT	CASGSIRTVEAFF
TRBV6-1	-	TRBD1	TRBJ1-3	TGTGCCACCGCAGGGGGCGGCTCTGGAAACACCATATATTTT	CATAGGGSGNTIYF
TRBV7-3	-	TRBD1	TRBJ2-1	TGTGCCAGCAGCCCCCGGGACAGGGGTAGTAATGAGCAGTTCTTC	CASSPRDRGSNEQFF
TRBV2	-	-	TRBJ1-2	TGTGCCAGCAGAGCTGGTGGCTACACCTTC	CASRAGGYTF
TRBV14	-	TRBD1	TRBJ2-7	TGTGCCAGCAGCCGGACAGGGGCTTTGACGGACGAGCAGTACTTC	CASSRTGALTDEQYF
TRBV18	-	TRBD2	TRBJ2-3	TGTGCCAGCTCACGTCTGACTAGCGGCACAGATACGCAGTATTTT	CASSRLTSGTDTQYF
TRBV18	-	-	TRBJ1-2	TGTGCCAGCTCCCCTGCAGCACAGACCTTCTATGGCTACACCTTC	CASSPAAQTFYGYTF
TRBV5-4	-	-	TRBJ2-7	TGTGCCAGCAGCTTGGTTGACGGGAAAAGTTCCGAGCAGTACTTC	CASSLVDGKSSEQYF
TRBV7-9	-	TRBD1	TRBJ1-4	TGTGCCAGCAGGCCAGACAGGGGGCGGGGGACTAATGAAAAACTGTTTTTT	CASRPDRGRGTNEKLFF
TRBV5-4	once	TRBD1	TRBJ2-2	TGTGCCAGCAGCTTGGGGGACAGGACTACCGGGGAGCTGTTTTTT	CASSLGDRTTGELFF